This T cell receptor (beta chain) comes out of a study of T cells in localized non-small cell lung cancer (TCRdb year 2020). For the study in its entirety: T cell repertoires of about 230 early-stage NSCLC patients were analyzed, with tumors being compared against uninvolved tumor-adjacent lungs. The cohort was made up of around 250 treatment-naive NSCLC patients whose localized lung tumors had been resected. NSCLC patients had a mean age of around 66 years, and around 140 were male and 107 female.

At diagnosis, peripheral blood, uninvolved tumor-adjacent lung and tumor were collected and were preserved as a mix of fresh-frozen and FFPE material. The immunoSEQ Assay was used to sequence TCR beta CDR3 regions from DNA. In the authors' own workflow: T cell density was computed as TCR beta template counts normalized to usable DNA estimated by amplifying housekeeping genes. Richness was estimated with the preseqR package, extrapolating to 400,000 templates for PBMC samples and 120,000 templates for tissue samples. Clonality was calculated as one minus Pielou's evenness. Tissue-enriched TCRs were identified through differential abundance testing performed on productive amino-acid clonotypes, with a minimum total count of 5 and an alpha of 0.1. Repertoire overlap between compartments was quantified with the Jaccard Index and Morisita Overlap Index. GLIPH clustered TCR beta CDR3s with public tetramer-defined viral CDR3s; viral motifs required at least three viral sequences plus V-gene enrichment. Entries here come from immuneACCESS through TCRdb and include only in-frame sequences with V and J called. Some clones fail to appear in such tables; in the studies checked, an unresolved V gene covers under half of the shortfall, and the cause of the remainder is unknown. That table furnishes V, J and clone size, whereas the DNA furnished D and trimming. Here the sample has roughly 6,700 clones; under 55% occur a single time. The leading ten clones occupy around 7.7% of the sample.

This clone was observed a single time. Its antigen is currently not known. Base qualities are missing; no much larger clone stands one base away. CDR1 and CDR2 (LNHNV, YYDKDF) derive from the germline V gene (reference sequence). The cysteine opens and the phenylalanine closes a CDR3 of 14 amino acids. Only the CDR3 DNA is retained, 42 bases long and in frame from the first base. Trimming costs V 0 bases and J 7 bases, and their ends lie 10 bases apart. Overall study outcomes, separate from this receptor: Uninvolved tumor-adjacent lung showed the highest T cell clonality, higher than tumor, which suggests more focused antigenic responses in the adjacent lung. Because of the exploratory design, TCR variables were selected using unadjusted p-values without false-discovery rate correction. Because multi-region sequencing of the tumors was not done, intratumor heterogeneity could not be ruled out. Of the top 100 tumor clones, a median of approximately 60 were detected in paired uninvolved adjacent lung; roughly 29 were also among that lung's top 100. Higher blood T cell density associated with longer overall survival, while higher adjacent-lung clonality associated with shorter survival.

Recombination connected TRBV15 to TRBJ1-5; a weak D assignment points to TRBD1 (5 bases agree). The sample was lung tumor tissue, taken before any cancer treatment. The sequence was obtained from a man between 40 and 75 years old with stage III lung adenocarcinoma. The nucleotides are TGTGCCACCAGCAGAGACGAGGGGAGGCAGCCCCAGCATTTT. Translated, this gives CATSRDEGRQPQHF.